The T cell receptor beta chain under discussion was sequenced for a study of patients and donors after allogeneic stem cell transplantation. The junction had 0 bases not matched to a gene; V was cut back by 2 bases and J by 5 bases. The CDR3 is made up of 14 amino acids. The germline gives CDR1 SEHNR, CDR2 FQNEAQ (reference sequence). TCRdb fed the RT-PCR reads into MiXCR, producing one record per CDR3 protein. Of hundreds of thousands of distinct CDR3 sequences listed, 12% to 15% are singletons. The chain is built from TRBV7-9 and TRBJ2-1; TRBD2 agrees at 10 bases. The sequenced sample was blood, either unsorted or a sorted T cell fraction (not recorded which). This TCR was sampled from a human donor who was either an allogeneic HSCT recipient or a stem cell or donor lymphocyte infusion donor (not recorded which). It is not recorded whose cells these are; they may come from a transplant donor. CDR3 amino acids: CASSLTSGDNEQFF. The CDR3 coding sequence is TGTGCCAGCAGCTTAACTAGCGGGGACAATGAGCAGTTCTTC. Together with reference TRBV7-9 and TRBJ2-1, the CDR3 gives the full variable domain: DTGVSQNPRHKITKRGQNVTFRCDPISEHNRLYWYRQTLGQGPEFLTYFQNEAQLEKSRLLSDRFSAERPKGSFSTLEIQRTEQGDSAMYLCASSLTSGDNEQFFGPGTRLTVL.